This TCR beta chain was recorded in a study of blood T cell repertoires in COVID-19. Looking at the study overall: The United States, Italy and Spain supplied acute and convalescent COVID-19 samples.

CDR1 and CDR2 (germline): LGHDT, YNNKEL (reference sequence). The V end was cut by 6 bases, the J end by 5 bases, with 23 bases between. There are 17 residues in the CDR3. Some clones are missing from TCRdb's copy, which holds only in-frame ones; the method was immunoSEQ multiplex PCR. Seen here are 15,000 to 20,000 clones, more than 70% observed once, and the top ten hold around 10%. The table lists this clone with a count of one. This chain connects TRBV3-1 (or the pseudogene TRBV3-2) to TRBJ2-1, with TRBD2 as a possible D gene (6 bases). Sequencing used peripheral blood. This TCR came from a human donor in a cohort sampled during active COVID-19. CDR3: CASSPPLFSGGNNEQFF. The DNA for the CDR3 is TGTGCCAGCAGTCCCCCGCTCTTTAGCGGAGGCAACAATGAGCAGTTCTTC.